Following are 20 T cell receptor beta chains from one sample sequenced in a study of blood T cell repertoires in COVID-19. Clones were sequenced by immunoSEQ multiplex PCR, and TCRdb holds only the in-frame ones, with some missing. Here the sample spans some 160,000 clones, about 83% being singletons. The specimen sequenced was peripheral blood. These receptors originate from a woman older than 75 with acute or convalescent COVID-19.

The chain recombines TRBV7-3 with TRBJ2-2, with D tentatively TRBD2 (6 bases). The CDR3 contains 15 residues. Germline CDR1 SGHTA, CDR2 FQGTGA. V was shortened by 3 bases and J by 1 base, with 9 bases between the two germline ends. CDR3 DNA sequence: TGTGCCAGCAGCTTCGACGGGGGGAACACCGGGGAGCTGTTTTTT. It specifies CASSFDGGNTGELFF.

The chain has TRBV11-2 and TRBJ1-6, with 8 nucleotides matching TRBD1. The germline gives CDR1 SGHAT, CDR2 FQNNGV. V lost 1 base, J lost 6 bases, and 8 bases stayed unmatched. There are 17 residues in the CDR3. The CDR3 spells CASSLGGGQAGNSPLHF. Written as DNA, the CDR3 is TGTGCCAGCAGCTTAGGAGGGGGACAGGCGGGTAATTCACCCCTCCACTTT. The entire variable domain, with the rest obtained from reference TRBV11-2 and TRBJ1-6, is as follows: EAGVAQSPRYKIIEKRQSVAFWCNPISGHATLYWYQQILGQGPKLLIQFQNNGVVDDSQLPKDRFSAERLKGVDSTLKIQPAKLEDSAVYLCASSLGGGQAGNSPLHFGNGTRLTVT.

This chain joins TRBV28 and TRBJ2-3; D is unresolved. Trimming left V 8 bases short and J 2 bases short, with 14 bases between. The CDR3 has 14 residues. Germline V gives CDR1 MDHEN, CDR2 SYDVKM. The CDR3 protein is CASHGYLPTDTQYF. CDR3 sequence (DNA): TGTGCCAGCCACGGGTATTTACCCACAGATACGCAGTATTTT.

The rearrangement uses TRBV3-1 (or the pseudogene TRBV3-2) and TRBJ2-5, with D hard to call. V gave up 5 bases and J gave up 1 base, with 5 bases separating them. The CDR3 is 12 residues long. Germline CDR1 reads LGHDT; CDR2 reads YNNKEL (reference sequence). CDR3 nucleotide sequence: TGTGCCAGCAGCGAGCGCCAAGAGACCCAGTACTTC. Translated: CASSERQETQYF.

The J gene is TRBJ1-2, the V gene TRBV6-5; D is ambiguous. Looked up from germline, CDR1 is MNHEY and CDR2 is SVGAGI. Trimming stripped 4 bases from V and 4 bases from J, with 10 bases between. This CDR3 spans 13 amino acids. For the CDR3, the DNA is TGTGCCAGCAGTTCATCGGGGATCTATGGCTACACCTTC. Encoded protein: CASSSSGIYGYTF.

This chain joins TRBV30 and TRBJ1-6; D gene uncertain. V lost 3 bases and J 5 bases, leaving 8 bases between the germline ends. This CDR3 has 13 residues. Germline CDR1 is GTSNPN and CDR2 is SVGIG (reference sequence). This chain's CDR3 is CAWSSSDNSPLHF. The CDR3 DNA is TGTGCCTGGAGCTCTAGCGATAATTCACCCCTCCACTTT.

J is TRBJ1-1 and V is TRBV6-6, with 8 bases matching TRBD1. Germline V lookup: CDR1 MNHNY, CDR2 SVGAGI (reference sequence). The CDR3 runs 14 residues. Germline trimming cut 5 bases from V and 4 bases from J; bases unmatched to any gene: 6. In nucleotides, the CDR3 is TGTGCCAGCAGTCCCACAGGGGGTAGCACTGAAGCTTTCTTT. Residues: CASSPTGGSTEAFF.

The genes are TRBV6-5 and TRBJ2-3, with D hard to call. This CDR3 contains 16 residues. CDR1 MNHEY and CDR2 SVGAGI come from the germline V gene. Trimming took 4 bases from V and 0 from J, leaving 14 bases between them. CDR3 region: CASSSPWPTSTDTQYF. The CDR3 DNA sequence: TGTGCCAGCAGTTCCCCCTGGCCGACTAGCACAGATACGCAGTATTTT.

The chain employs TRBV6-1 and TRBJ1-5, with 8 bases identical to TRBD1. The trim removed 3 bases at V and 10 bases at J, leaving 8 bases unmatched. The length of the CDR3 is 14 residues. In germline, CDR1 is MNHNS, CDR2 SASEGT. In DNA, the CDR3 is TGTGCCAGCAGTGATACAGGGGGGTTTAACCCCCAGCATTTT. It translates to CASSDTGGFNPQHF.

This chain uses TRBV10-2 with TRBJ1-1; 9 bases are a match to TRBD1. The CDR3 loop spans 14 amino acids. Germline loops: CDR1 WSHSY, CDR2 SAAADI. With V trimmed by 6 bases and J by 0 bases, 2 bases remained unmatched. This CDR3 is CASRGQGMNTEAFF. In DNA form, the CDR3 reads TGCGCCAGCAGAGGACAGGGGATGAACACTGAAGCTTTCTTT.

V is TRBV5-1 and J is TRBJ2-2; 8 bases fit TRBD2. The germline gives CDR1 SGHRS, CDR2 YFSETQ. Trimming cost V 4 bases and J 1 base; bases outside gene matches: 3. There are 15 residues in the CDR3. The CDR3, as DNA: TGCGCCAGCAGCCCGACTAGCGAGAACACCGGGGAGCTGTTTTTT. Its translation is CASSPTSENTGELFF.

This clone has just a few counts. The chain combines TRBV5-4 with TRBJ2-1; 10 positions match TRBD2. Germline loops: CDR1 SGHNT, CDR2 YYREEE (reference sequence). V was clipped by 0 bases and J by 14 bases; unmatched bases: 5. This CDR3 region has 13 residues. In DNA, the CDR3 is TGTGCCAGCAGCTTGGAACTAGCGGGGCTCAAGTTCTTC. Translated: CASSLELAGLKFF.

The chain combines TRBV3-1 (or the pseudogene TRBV3-2) with TRBJ2-2; tentative D call: TRBD2 (6 bases). The CDR3 runs 17 residues. V was cut by 1 base and J by 2 bases, with 14 bases left in between. Germline V gene sequence: CDR1 LGHDT, CDR2 YNNKEL (reference sequence). The chain's CDR3 is CASSQVRTTPNTGELFF. The CDR3 DNA reads as TGTGCCAGCAGCCAAGTTAGGACTACACCCAACACCGGGGAGCTGTTTTTT.

V and J are TRBV6-6 and TRBJ1-4; D uncertain. CDR1 and CDR2 from the germline V gene are MNHNY and SVGAGI (reference sequence). CDR3 length: 14 amino acids. The germline V and J ends were trimmed by 3 bases and 5 bases, with 10 bases remaining between them. The CDR3 DNA reads TGTGCCAGCAGTTATGGCGGTAGGAATGAAAAACTGTTTTTT. Residues: CASSYGGRNEKLFF.

V is TRBV5-1 and J is TRBJ2-5, with 8 positions matching TRBD1. V was pared by 0 bases and J by 9 bases, with 16 bases of the junction left unmatched. In germline, CDR1 is SGHRS, CDR2 YFSETQ. The CDR3 is 17 residues long. The CDR3 region is CASSLAGQGALSLAQYF. CDR3 nucleotide sequence: TGCGCCAGCAGCTTGGCCGGACAGGGTGCTTTATCGTTGGCCCAGTACTTC.

The chain joins TRBV18 to TRBJ1-2; TRBD1 aligns across 7 bases. V dropped 0 bases and J dropped 8; count of bases not matched to a gene: 6. Germline CDR1 KGHSH, CDR2 LQKENI. This CDR3 spans 14 amino acids. The CDR3 region has the DNA TGTGCCAGCTCACCACCCGACAGGGCGGGCGGCTACACCTTC. Encoded protein: CASSPPDRAGGYTF.

This chain uses TRBV19 with TRBJ1-2; TRBD1 matches 9 bases. Germline V gene data show CDR1 as LNHDA and CDR2 as SQIVND (reference sequence). The CDR3 is 16 residues long. J was trimmed by 8 bases and V by 3 bases; bases with no gene match: 13. The CDR3 here is CASSIYPLQGAGGYTF. In DNA form, the CDR3 reads TGTGCCAGTAGTATTTATCCCTTACAGGGGGCTGGAGGCTACACCTTC.

J is TRBJ2-2 and V is TRBV7-8; perhaps TRBD2 as D (6 bases). The CDR3 runs to 15 residues. Between the trimmed V and J ends, which lost 6 bases and 0 bases, there was a span of 11 bases. Germline V gene lookup returns CDR1 SGHVS and CDR2 FQNEAQ. The CDR3 region has the DNA TGTGCCAGCAGGCGAAGCGGGTCGAACACCGGGGAGCTGTTTTTT. Translated, it gives CASRRSGSNTGELFF. The full variable domain, completed using reference TRBV7-8 and TRBJ2-2, is GAGVSQSPRYKVAKRGQDVALRCDPISGHVSLFWYQQALGQGPEFLTYFQNEAQLDKSGLPSDRFFAERPEGSVSTLKIQRTQQEDSAVYLCASRRSGSNTGELFFGEGSRLTVL.

This rearrangement joins TRBV5-1 to TRBJ1-1; D is possibly TRBD1 (5 bases). From germline, CDR1 is SGHRS and CDR2 YFSETQ. This CDR3 contains 14 residues. Trimming removed 7 bases at V and 1 base at J, with 14 bases between. As DNA, the CDR3 is TGCGCCAGCGCCCCTTCGACAGAGAACACTGAAGCTTTCTTT. Residues: CASAPSTENTEAFF.

V is TRBV25-1 and J is TRBJ1-4, with D unclear. Germline loops: CDR1 MGHDK, CDR2 SYGVNS. Between the trimmed V and J ends, which lost 3 bases and 8 bases, there was a span of 13 bases. CDR3 length: 14 amino acids. CDR3 coding DNA: TGTGCCAGCAGTGAGGGCGGGGTAGGAGAAAAACTGTTTTTT. It yields the protein CASSEGGVGEKLFF.